This T cell receptor beta chain was sequenced for a study of T cell changes during pregnancy in multiple sclerosis (dated by TCRdb to between 2018 and 2021). Looking at the study overall: The study examined how the T cell repertoire changed over the course of pregnancy in women with multiple sclerosis.

The cysteine opens and the phenylalanine closes a CDR3 of 14 amino acids. Only the CDR3 region is kept as DNA, spanning 42 bases read in frame from base 1. The V and J ends are trimmed by 0 bases and 3 bases, leaving 9 bases between them. From a lookup of the germline V gene (reference sequence), CDR1 and CDR2 are PRHDT and FYEKMQ. The library was obtained by the immunoSEQ multiplex PCR assay. The clones in this table, taken by TCRdb from immuneACCESS, are in-frame only. Not every clone is retained; where verified, under half of the shortfall comes from an unresolved V gene, and the cause of the rest is unknown. The table for this sample lists 50,000 to 70,000 clones; roughly 89% of them were counted only once. The top ten hold 1.4% of the sample. A remark on this clone: Its antigen is still unknown. No qualities accompany the bases; no much larger clone lies one base away.

This clonotype was obtained from a female donor with multiple sclerosis, enrolled in a pregnancy study. Recombination connected TRBV13 to TRBJ2-7; the D gene lacks a confident call. Specimen: peripheral blood, collected in the second trimester of pregnancy. The CDR3 protein is CASSLGTYNYEQYF. The nucleotide sequence reads TGTGCCAGCAGCTTAGGGACTTACAACTACGAGCAGTACTTC. With the rest looked up from the reference TRBV13 and TRBJ2-7 genes rather than sequenced, the full variable domain is AAGVIQSPRHLIKEKRETATLKCYPIPRHDTVYWYQQGPGQDPQFLISFYEKMQSDKGSIPDRFSAQQFSDYHSELNMSSLELGDSALYFCASSLGTYNYEQYFGPGTRLTVT.